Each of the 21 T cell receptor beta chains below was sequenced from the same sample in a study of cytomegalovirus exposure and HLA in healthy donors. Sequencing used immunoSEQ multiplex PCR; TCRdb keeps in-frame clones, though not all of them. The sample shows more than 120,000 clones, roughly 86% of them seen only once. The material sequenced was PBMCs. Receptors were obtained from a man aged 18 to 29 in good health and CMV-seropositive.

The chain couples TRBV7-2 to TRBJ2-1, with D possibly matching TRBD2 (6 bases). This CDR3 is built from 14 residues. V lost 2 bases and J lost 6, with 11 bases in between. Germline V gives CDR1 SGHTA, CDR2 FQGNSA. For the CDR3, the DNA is TGTGCCAGCAGCTTAAGTAACGGGGGCAATGAGCAGTTCTTC. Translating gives CASSLSNGGNEQFF. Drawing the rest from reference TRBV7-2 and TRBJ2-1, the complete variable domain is GAGVSQSPSNKVTEKGKDVELRCDPISGHTALYWYRQSLGQGLEFLIYFQGNSAPDKSGLPSDRFSAERTGGSVSTLTIQRTQQEDSAVYLCASSLSNGGNEQFFGPGTRLTVL.

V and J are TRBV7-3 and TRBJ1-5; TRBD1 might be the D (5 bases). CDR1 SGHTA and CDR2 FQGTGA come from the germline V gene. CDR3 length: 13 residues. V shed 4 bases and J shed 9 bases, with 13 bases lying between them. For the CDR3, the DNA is TGTGCCAGCAGCTACAAGGAGGGGTGGCCCCAGCATTTT. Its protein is CASSYKEGWPQHF.

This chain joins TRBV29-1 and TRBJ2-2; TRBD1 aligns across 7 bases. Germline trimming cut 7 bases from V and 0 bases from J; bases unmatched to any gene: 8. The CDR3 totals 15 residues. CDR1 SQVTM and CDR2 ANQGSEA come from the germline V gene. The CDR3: CSARSGTANTGELFF. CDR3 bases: TGCAGCGCCCGTTCCGGGACAGCGAACACCGGGGAGCTGTTTTTT.

This chain's CDR3 is CASSDQGRTEAFF. In nucleotides, the CDR3 is TGTGCCAGCAGTGATCAGGGTCGGACTGAAGCTTTCTTT. The chain couples TRBV2 to TRBJ1-1; a possible D gene is TRBD1 (5 bases). Between the trimmed V and J ends, which lost 3 bases and 5 bases, there was a span of 10 bases. Germline assignment: CDR1 SNHLY and CDR2 FYNNEI. The CDR3 contains 13 residues.

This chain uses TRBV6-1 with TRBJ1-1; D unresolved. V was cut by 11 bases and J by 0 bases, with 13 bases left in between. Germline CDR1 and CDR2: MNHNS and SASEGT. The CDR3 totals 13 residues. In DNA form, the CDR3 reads TGTGCCCTAGGAGGTCTCGTGAACACTGAAGCTTTCTTT. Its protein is CALGGLVNTEAFF.

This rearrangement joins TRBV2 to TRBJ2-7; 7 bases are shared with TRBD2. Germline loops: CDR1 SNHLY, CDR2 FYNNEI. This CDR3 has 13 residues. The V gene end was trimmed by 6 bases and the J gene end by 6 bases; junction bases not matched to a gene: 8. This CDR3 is CASSMGGRGEQYF. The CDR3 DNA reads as TGTGCCAGCAGCATGGGAGGGAGGGGCGAGCAGTACTTC. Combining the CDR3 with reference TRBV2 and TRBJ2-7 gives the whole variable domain EPEVTQTPSHQVTQMGQEVILRCVPISNHLYFYWYRQILGQKVEFLVSFYNNEISEKSEIFDDQFSVERPDGSNFTLKIRSTKLEDSAMYFCASSMGGRGEQYFGPGTRLTVT.

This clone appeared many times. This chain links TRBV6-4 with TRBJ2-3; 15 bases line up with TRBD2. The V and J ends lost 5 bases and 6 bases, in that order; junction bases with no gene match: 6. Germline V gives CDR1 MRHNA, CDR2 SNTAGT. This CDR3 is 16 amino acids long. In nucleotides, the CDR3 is TGTGCCAGCAGTCCCCGGACTAGCGGGGGGGCTGATACGCAGTATTTT. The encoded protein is CASSPRTSGGADTQYF.

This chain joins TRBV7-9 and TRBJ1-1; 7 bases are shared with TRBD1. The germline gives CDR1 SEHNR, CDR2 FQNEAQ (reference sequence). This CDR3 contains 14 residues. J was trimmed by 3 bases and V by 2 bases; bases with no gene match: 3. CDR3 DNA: TGTGCCAGCAGCTTAAAGGGGGCTTACACTGAAGCTTTCTTT. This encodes CASSLKGAYTEAFF.

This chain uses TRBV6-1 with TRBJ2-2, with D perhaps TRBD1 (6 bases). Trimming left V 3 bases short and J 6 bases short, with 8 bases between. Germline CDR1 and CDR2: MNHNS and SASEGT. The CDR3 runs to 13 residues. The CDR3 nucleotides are TGTGCCAGCAGTGAGACAGGTCCCGGGGAGCTGTTTTTT. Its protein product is CASSETGPGELFF.

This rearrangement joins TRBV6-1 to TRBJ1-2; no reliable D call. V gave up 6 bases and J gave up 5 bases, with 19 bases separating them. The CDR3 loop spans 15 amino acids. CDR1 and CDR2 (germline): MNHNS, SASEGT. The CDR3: CASSPAMGRLYGYTF. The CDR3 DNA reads TGTGCCAGCAGCCCCGCTATGGGCCGCCTGTATGGCTACACCTTC.

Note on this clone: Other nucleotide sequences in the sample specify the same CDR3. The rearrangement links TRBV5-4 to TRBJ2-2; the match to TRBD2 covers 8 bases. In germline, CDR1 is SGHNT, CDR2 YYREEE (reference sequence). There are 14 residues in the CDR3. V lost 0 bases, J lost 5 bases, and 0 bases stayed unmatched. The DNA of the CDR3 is TGTGCCAGCAGCTTGGCGGGGGGGACCGGGGAGCTGTTTTTT. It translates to CASSLAGGTGELFF.

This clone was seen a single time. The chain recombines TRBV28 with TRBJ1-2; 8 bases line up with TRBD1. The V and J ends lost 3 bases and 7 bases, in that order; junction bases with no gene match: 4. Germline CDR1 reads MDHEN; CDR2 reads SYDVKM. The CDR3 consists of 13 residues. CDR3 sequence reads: CASSFAGGGGYTF. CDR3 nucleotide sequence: TGTGCCAGCAGTTTCGCAGGGGGCGGTGGCTACACCTTC.

CDR3 sequence reads: CATSIQSNQPQHF. Written as DNA, the CDR3 is TGTGCCACCAGCATTCAGAGCAATCAGCCCCAGCATTTT. The V call is TRBV15, the J call TRBJ1-5, with D unclear. CDR1 is LNHNV, CDR2 YYDKDF, per germline (reference sequence). Trimming removed 4 bases from V and 1 base from J, with 5 bases in between. The length of the CDR3 is 13 residues.

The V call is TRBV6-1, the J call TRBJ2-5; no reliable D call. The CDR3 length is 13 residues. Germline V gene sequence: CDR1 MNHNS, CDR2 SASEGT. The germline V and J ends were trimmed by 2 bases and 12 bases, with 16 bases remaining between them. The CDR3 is CASSEWIGDHKYF. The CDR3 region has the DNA TGTGCCAGCAGTGAATGGATCGGAGACCATAAGTACTTC.

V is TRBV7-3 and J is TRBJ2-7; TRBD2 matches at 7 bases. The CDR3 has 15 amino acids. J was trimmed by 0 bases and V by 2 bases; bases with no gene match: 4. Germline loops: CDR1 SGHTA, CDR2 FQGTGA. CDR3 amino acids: CASSLEAGSSYEQYF. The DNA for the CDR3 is TGTGCCAGCAGCTTAGAAGCGGGGAGCTCCTACGAGCAGTACTTC. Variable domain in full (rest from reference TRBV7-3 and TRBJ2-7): GAGVSQTPSNKVTEKGKYVELRCDPISGHTALYWYRQSLGQGPEFLIYFQGTGAADDSGLPNDRFFAVRPEGSVSTLKIQRTERGDSAVYLCASSLEAGSSYEQYFGPGTRLTVT.

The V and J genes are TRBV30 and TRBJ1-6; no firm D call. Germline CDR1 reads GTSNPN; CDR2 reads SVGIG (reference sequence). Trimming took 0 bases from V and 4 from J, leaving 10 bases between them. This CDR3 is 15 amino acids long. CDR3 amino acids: CAWSVKGGYNSPLHF. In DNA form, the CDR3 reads TGTGCCTGGAGTGTTAAAGGCGGATATAATTCACCCCTCCACTTT.

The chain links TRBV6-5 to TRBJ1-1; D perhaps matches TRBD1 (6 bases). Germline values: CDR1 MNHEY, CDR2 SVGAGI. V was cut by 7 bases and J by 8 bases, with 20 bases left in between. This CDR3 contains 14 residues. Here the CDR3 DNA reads TGTGCCAGCAACCCGAGGGGGGGGACGTCCGAAGCTTTCTTT. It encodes CASNPRGGTSEAFF.

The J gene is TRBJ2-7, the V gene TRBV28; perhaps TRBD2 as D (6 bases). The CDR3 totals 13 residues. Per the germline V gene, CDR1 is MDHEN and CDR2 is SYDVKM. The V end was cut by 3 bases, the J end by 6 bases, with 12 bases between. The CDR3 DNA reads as TGTGCCAGCAGTTTCGGGAGTGGTCTCGAGCAGTACTTC. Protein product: CASSFGSGLEQYF.

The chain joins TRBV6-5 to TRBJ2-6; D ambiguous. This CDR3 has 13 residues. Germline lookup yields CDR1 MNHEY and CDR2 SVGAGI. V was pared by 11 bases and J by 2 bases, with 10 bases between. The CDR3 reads CAALSPGANVLTF. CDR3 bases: TGTGCCGCACTATCCCCTGGGGCCAACGTCCTGACTTTC.

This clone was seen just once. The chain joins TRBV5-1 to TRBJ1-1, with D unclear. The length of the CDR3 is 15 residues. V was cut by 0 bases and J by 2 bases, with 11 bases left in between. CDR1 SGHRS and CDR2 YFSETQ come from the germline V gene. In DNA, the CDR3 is TGCGCCAGCAGCTTGGAGCGTGGAGGAAACACTGAAGCTTTCTTT. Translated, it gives CASSLERGGNTEAFF.

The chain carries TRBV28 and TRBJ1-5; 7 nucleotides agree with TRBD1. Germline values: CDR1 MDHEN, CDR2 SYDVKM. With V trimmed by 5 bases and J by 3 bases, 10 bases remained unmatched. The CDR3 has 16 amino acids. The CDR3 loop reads CASSPTGAWANQPQHF. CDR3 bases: TGTGCCAGCAGTCCAACAGGGGCCTGGGCCAATCAGCCCCAGCATTTT.